This is a list of T cell receptor beta chains from one sample in a study of T cells after yellow fever vaccination. TCRdb reprocessed the 5' RACE reads via MiXCR and lists one record per CDR3 protein. Altogether 70,000 or so distinct CDR3 sequences are present, 5.9% being singletons, with the ten largest covering 2.2%. Material: CD4+ T cells sorted from PBMCs, obtained less than 16 days after the first yellow fever vaccination. These TCRs come from a man in his late teens or twenties who received the YFV17D yellow fever vaccine. Both conserved end residues are part of each CDR3. The D gene is left open where the match is weak. Rows may omit the clone size; those that give it use once, few, many or a size class.

TRBJ1-5 | TRBV5-1 | many | - | CASSPVGDQPQHF | TGCGCCAGCAGCCCTGTAGGGGATCAGCCCCAGCATTTT
TRBJ1-1 | TRBV10-2 | many | - | CASSEGPANTEAFF | TGCGCCAGCAGTGAGGGACCGGCGAACACTGAAGCTTTCTTT
TRBJ1-6 | TRBV3-1 | many | - | CASSQDPALGSPLHF | TGTGCCAGCAGCCAAGACCCGGCGTTGGGTTCACCCCTCCACTTT
TRBJ1-6 | TRBV25-1 | many | - | CASSDHPGGLNSPLHF | TGTGCCAGCAGTGACCATCCCGGGGGCTTAAATTCACCCCTCCACTTT
TRBJ2-1 | TRBV29-1 | - | TRBD1 | CSVGTVSYNEQFF | TGCAGCGTGGGGACAGTCTCCTACAATGAGCAGTTCTTC
TRBJ2-3 | TRBV20-1 | many | - | CSARDLKGTGDTQYF | TGCAGTGCTAGAGATCTAAAGGGAACAGGAGATACGCAGTATTTT
TRBJ2-3 | TRBV5-1 | many | - | CASSFASTSTDTQYF | TGCGCCAGCAGCTTTGCCTCTACTAGCACAGATACGCAGTATTTT
TRBJ2-5 | TRBV19 | many | TRBD1 | CASSSPPGTGRETQYF | TGTGCCAGTAGTAGCCCTCCCGGGACAGGGCGAGAGACCCAGTACTTC
TRBJ2-2 | TRBV6-5 | many | - | CASSSPGGAGELFF | TGTGCCAGCAGTTCCCCTGGTGGGGCCGGGGAGCTGTTTTTT
TRBJ1-1 | TRBV30 | many | - | CALKQGPGGEAFF | TGTGCCTTAAAACAGGGCCCTGGGGGTGAAGCTTTCTTT
TRBJ2-7 | TRBV19 | many | - | CASSSLGGASYEQYF | TGTGCCAGTAGTAGTTTGGGGGGAGCCTCCTACGAGCAGTACTTC
TRBJ2-3 | TRBV12-3/TRBV12-4 | many | TRBD1 | CASSTMGGQGETQYF | TGTGCCAGCAGTACCATGGGGGGACAGGGTGAAACGCAGTATTTT
TRBJ1-6 | TRBV9 | many | - | CASSVALVSTLHF | TGTGCCAGCAGCGTAGCCCTAGTGAGCACCCTCCACTTT
TRBJ2-3 | TRBV5-1 | many | TRBD1 | CASSMQPGTGGDTQYF | TGCGCCAGCAGCATGCAACCCGGGACAGGGGGAGATACGCAGTATTTT
TRBJ1-6 | TRBV5-1 | many | TRBD1 | CASSLAPATGGNSPLHF | TGCGCCAGCAGCTTGGCACCCGCGACAGGGGGAAATTCACCCCTCCACTTT
TRBJ2-5 | TRBV9 | many | - | CASSPRPGTRTETQYF | TGTGCCAGCAGCCCACGTCCCGGGACCCGGACGGAGACCCAGTACTTC
TRBJ2-1 | TRBV20-1 | many | - | CSARDPGQYEQFF | TGCAGTGCTAGAGACCCAGGTCAATATGAGCAGTTCTTC
TRBJ2-1 | TRBV20-1 | many | TRBD2 | CSARGGQAGARDEQFF | TGCAGTGCTAGAGGGGGCCAAGCGGGGGCCAGGGATGAGCAGTTCTTC
TRBJ2-7 | TRBV6-1 | many | TRBD1 | CASRGQGKYEQYF | TGTGCCAGCCGGGGACAGGGGAAGTACGAGCAGTACTTC
TRBJ2-5 | TRBV7-2 | many | - | CASRPRDGLQETQYF | TGTGCCAGCAGGCCCCGGGACGGATTACAAGAGACCCAGTACTTC
TRBJ1-6 | TRBV9 | many | - | CASSVAGATNSPLHF | TGTGCCAGCAGCGTAGCAGGGGCAACTAATTCACCCCTCCACTTT
TRBJ2-3 | TRBV7-3 | - | - | CASSLSASDTQYF | TGTGCCAGCAGCTTATCAGCATCAGATACGCAGTATTTT
TRBJ2-3 | TRBV7-2 | many | TRBD2 | CASTMLAGGNTDTQYF | TGTGCCAGCACTATGTTAGCGGGGGGGAACACAGATACGCAGTATTTT
TRBJ2-5 | TRBV5-4 | many | - | CASSLMGSGETQYF | TGTGCCAGCAGTCTGATGGGATCTGGGGAGACCCAGTACTTC
TRBJ2-6 | TRBV24-1 | many | - | CATSAGAGMERANVLTF | TGTGCCACCAGTGCAGGGGCTGGGATGGAAAGGGCCAACGTCCTGACTTTC
TRBJ2-3 | TRBV11-3 | - | - | CASSLGGMSDTQYF | TGTGCCAGCAGCTTAGGGGGCATGTCAGATACGCAGTATTTT
TRBJ2-5 | TRBV7-2 | - | - | CASSFNSGQETQYF | TGTGCCAGCAGCTTCAATTCTGGCCAAGAGACCCAGTACTTC
TRBJ2-5 | TRBV5-1 | many | TRBD2 | CASSYAGTSEETQYF | TGCGCCAGCAGCTACGCCGGGACTAGTGAAGAGACCCAGTACTTC
TRBJ2-1 | TRBV7-9 | many | - | CASSSLRGRGGEQFF | TGTGCCAGCAGCTCCTTGCGGGGAAGAGGTGGTGAGCAGTTCTTC